The 17 T cell receptor beta chains below all came from one sample that was sequenced in a study of cytomegalovirus exposure and HLA in healthy donors. Libraries were prepared by immunoSEQ multiplex PCR; TCRdb keeps only in-frame clonotypes and omits some of them. The sample lists some 78,000 clones, almost 97% occurring once. Sequencing was performed on PBMCs. Receptor source: a man between 18 and 29 years old in good health and CMV-seropositive.

The chain combines TRBV28 with TRBJ2-1; the match to TRBD1 covers 7 bases. This CDR3 comprises 12 residues. Germline assignment: CDR1 MDHEN and CDR2 SYDVKM. With V trimmed by 2 bases and J by 12 bases, 4 bases remained unmatched. CDR3 region: CASSLDRVRQFF. DNA of the CDR3: TGTGCCAGCAGTTTAGACAGGGTAAGGCAGTTCTTC.

V usage is TRBV7-3 and J usage is TRBJ2-7; TRBD2 is a possible D gene (5 bases). CDR3 length: 15 amino acids. V lost 2 bases and J 3 bases, leaving 14 bases between the germline ends. Per the germline V gene, CDR1 is SGHTA and CDR2 is FQGTGA. In DNA, the CDR3 is TGTGCCAGCAGCTTAGCCGGCGGGTCTTTCTACGAGCAGTACTTC. This encodes CASSLAGGSFYEQYF.

This clone occurred once. The chain carries TRBV27 and TRBJ2-7, with TRBD2 identical over 8 bases. J gave up 6 bases and V 5 bases, and 6 bases lay outside the gene matches. In germline, CDR1 is MNHEY, CDR2 SMNVEV (reference sequence). The CDR3 is 13 amino acids. CDR3 nucleotide sequence: TGTGCCAGCAGTAGAGGGACTAGTAGCGAGCAGTACTTC. Translating gives CASSRGTSSEQYF.

V gene TRBV29-1 combines with J gene TRBJ2-7; perhaps TRBD2 as D (6 bases). CDR1 is SQVTM, CDR2 ANQGSEA, per germline. V was shortened by 6 bases and J by 2 bases, with 17 bases between the two germline ends. The CDR3 loop spans 14 amino acids. The DNA for the CDR3 is TGCAGCGTCAGGAGTCGGACGGGAGCCTACGAGCAGTACTTC. This sequence encodes CSVRSRTGAYEQYF.

This clone is a singleton in its sample. The chain has TRBV20-1 and TRBJ2-5, with a weak D call TRBD2 (6 bases). Germline values: CDR1 DFQATT, CDR2 SNEGSKA (reference sequence). This CDR3 comprises 11 residues. Written as DNA, the CDR3 is TGCAGGGGGACGGCGGGGGAGACCCAGTACTTC. Translating gives CRGTAGETQYF.

The rearrangement joins TRBV5-1 to TRBJ1-2; D might be TRBD1 (6 bases). CDR1 is SGHRS, CDR2 YFSETQ, per germline. The V end lost 1 base, the J end lost 8 bases, and 15 bases lay between the germline ends. The CDR3 totals 14 residues. The CDR3 DNA reads as TGCGCCAGCAGCTTGACGGGGGGGCTTGAAGGCTACACCTTC. This gives the protein CASSLTGGLEGYTF.

The V call is TRBV19, the J call TRBJ2-2, with 8 bases that match TRBD1. The CDR3 is 16 amino acids. J lost 5 bases, V lost 5 bases, and 10 bases had no gene match. Germline V CDR1 and CDR2: LNHDA, SQIVND (reference sequence). The CDR3 bases are TGTGCCAGTAGTCCGACGGACAGGGCTTATACCGGGGAGCTGTTTTTT. This translates into CASSPTDRAYTGELFF.

In the case of this clone: This specimen includes other DNA sequences encoding the same CDR3. This sequence joins TRBV2 and TRBJ2-2; the D is unclear. This CDR3 has 12 amino acids. V lost 5 bases, J lost 5 bases, and 6 bases lay in between. Germline lookup yields CDR1 SNHLY and CDR2 FYNNEI. This CDR3 reads CASSRDTGELFF. The CDR3 DNA sequence: TGTGCCAGCAGTCGCGATACCGGGGAGCTGTTTTTT.

The chain links TRBV28 to TRBJ2-1; 12 nucleotides line up with TRBD1. J was trimmed by 8 bases and V by 8 bases; bases with no gene match: 4. CDR1 is MDHEN, CDR2 SYDVKM, per germline. There are 13 residues in the CDR3. CDR3 amino acids: CASVGQGAYEQFF. The CDR3 DNA is TGTGCCAGCGTGGGACAGGGGGCCTATGAGCAGTTCTTC.

This rearrangement joins TRBV10-3 to TRBJ2-2, with 10 positions matching TRBD2. The CDR3 contains 17 residues. J lost 1 base, V lost 6 bases, and 8 bases had no gene match. CDR1 and CDR2 (germline): ENHRY, SYGVKD. The CDR3 coding sequence is TGTGCCATCAGCCGGAGCCTAGCGGGGGTGAACACCGGGGAGCTGTTTTTT. Its translation: CAISRSLAGVNTGELFF.

V usage is TRBV29-1 and J usage is TRBJ2-7; D is undetermined. In germline, CDR1 is SQVTM, CDR2 ANQGSEA. Trimming took off 3 bases at V and 3 bases at J, with 9 bases between the two ends. This CDR3 contains 12 residues. The CDR3 region is CSVEGARYEQYF. The CDR3 nucleotides are TGCAGCGTTGAGGGCGCTCGCTACGAGCAGTACTTC.

This clone has only one observation. V usage is TRBV6-6 and J usage is TRBJ1-5; D is ambiguous. This CDR3 is built from 15 residues. V was shortened by 5 bases and J by 6 bases, with 17 bases between the two germline ends. The V gene's germline CDR1 is MNHNY and CDR2 SVGAGI (reference sequence). The CDR3 nucleotides read TGTGCCAGCAGTCCACGGGCGGGCAGAAGTCAGCCCCAGCATTTT. It codes for CASSPRAGRSQPQHF.

This clone has a single count. This chain links TRBV6-6 with TRBJ2-7; no clear D. The germline gives CDR1 MNHNY, CDR2 SVGAGI (reference sequence). This CDR3 has 12 amino acids. V lost 4 bases and J 6 bases, leaving 10 bases between the germline ends. This CDR3 is CASSFRPGEQYF. CDR3 in DNA: TGTGCCAGCAGTTTCCGACCGGGCGAGCAGTACTTC.

The genes are TRBV5-1 and TRBJ2-7; weak D call: TRBD2 (6 bases). Looked up from germline, CDR1 is SGHRS and CDR2 is YFSETQ. V dropped 4 bases and J dropped 4 bases, with 15 bases sitting between them. The CDR3 covers 14 residues. CDR3 amino acids: CASSPTGLYYEQYF. In DNA, the CDR3 is TGCGCCAGCAGCCCAACGGGACTTTATTACGAGCAGTACTTC.

This rearrangement joins TRBV4-1 to TRBJ2-1; 10 bases are a match to TRBD2. This CDR3 has 18 amino acids. Per the germline V gene, CDR1 is MGHRA and CDR2 is YSYEKL. V dropped 4 bases and J dropped 5; count of bases not matched to a gene: 14. The DNA of the CDR3 is TGCGCCAGCAGCCCCAGGGGGGTGCCGGGACTAGCGAACAATGAGCAGTTCTTC. This gives the protein CASSPRGVPGLANNEQFF.

V and J are TRBV27 and TRBJ2-7; 7 nucleotides align to TRBD2. CDR3 length equals 13 residues. The germline CDR1 and CDR2 sequences are MNHEY and SMNVEV (reference sequence). With V trimmed by 6 bases and J by 2 bases, 4 bases remained unmatched. CDR3 in amino acids: CASRPSGTYEQYF. The DNA for the CDR3 is TGTGCCAGCAGACCTAGCGGAACCTACGAGCAGTACTTC.

This clone was observed a handful of times. The chain uses TRBV25-1 and TRBJ2-2; tentatively, D is TRBD2 (6 bases). The CDR3 length is 14 residues. Per germline, CDR1 MGHDK and CDR2 SYGVNS. V was pared by 4 bases and J by 3 bases, with 9 bases between. The CDR3: CASSGPGDTGELFF. As DNA, the CDR3 is TGTGCCAGCAGTGGGCCGGGGGACACCGGGGAGCTGTTTTTT.